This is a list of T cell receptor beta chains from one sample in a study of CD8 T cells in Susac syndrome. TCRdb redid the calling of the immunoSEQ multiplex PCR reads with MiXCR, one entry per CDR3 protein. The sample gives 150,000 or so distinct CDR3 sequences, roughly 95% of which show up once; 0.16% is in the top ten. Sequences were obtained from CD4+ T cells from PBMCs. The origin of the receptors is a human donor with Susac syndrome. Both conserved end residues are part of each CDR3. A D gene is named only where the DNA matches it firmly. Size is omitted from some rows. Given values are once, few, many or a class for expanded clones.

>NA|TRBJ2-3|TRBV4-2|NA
CASSQSPTADTQYF
TGTGCCAGCAGCCAAAGTCCCACGGCAGATACGCAGTATTTT
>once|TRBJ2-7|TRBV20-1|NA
CSASGEDYEQYF
TGCAGTGCTAGCGGGGAGGATTACGAGCAGTACTTC
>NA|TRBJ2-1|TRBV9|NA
CASSVDVHSYNEQFF
TGTGCCAGCAGCGTAGATGTCCATTCCTACAATGAGCAGTTCTTC
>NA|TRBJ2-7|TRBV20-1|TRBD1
CSARDDRDEQYF
TGCAGTGCTAGAGATGACAGGGACGAGCAGTACTTC
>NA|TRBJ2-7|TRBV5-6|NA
CASSFRGTEQYF
TGTGCCAGCAGCTTTCGGGGAACCGAGCAGTACTTC
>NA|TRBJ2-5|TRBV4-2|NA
CASSQEHPSGETQYF
TGTGCCAGCAGCCAAGAACACCCGTCAGGGGAGACCCAGTACTTC
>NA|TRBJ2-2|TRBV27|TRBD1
CASTRDRPTGELFF
TGTGCCAGCACAAGGGACAGACCTACCGGGGAGCTGTTTTTT
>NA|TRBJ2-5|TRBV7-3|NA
CASSLEMGETQYF
TGTGCCAGCAGCTTAGAAATGGGCGAGACCCAGTACTTC
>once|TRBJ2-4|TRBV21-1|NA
CASSDVSGKNIQYF
TGTGCCAGCAGTGACGTCTCGGGGAAAAACATTCAGTACTTC
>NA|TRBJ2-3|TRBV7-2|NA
CASSSELSGFTDTQYF
TGTGCCAGCAGCTCGGAACTTTCGGGTTTCACAGATACGCAGTATTTT
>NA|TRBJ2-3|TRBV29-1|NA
CSGGPGGTDTQYF
TGCAGCGGAGGACCAGGGGGCACAGATACGCAGTATTTT
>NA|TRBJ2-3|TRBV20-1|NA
CSARGVGPGDTQYF
TGCAGTGCTAGGGGGGTTGGGCCCGGGGATACGCAGTATTTT
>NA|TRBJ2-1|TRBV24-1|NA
CATADYNYNEQFF
TGTGCCACCGCGGACTATAACTACAATGAGCAGTTCTTC
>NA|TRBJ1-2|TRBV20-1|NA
CSAPGGLYGYTF
TGCAGTGCGCCTGGGGGCCTTTATGGCTACACCTTC
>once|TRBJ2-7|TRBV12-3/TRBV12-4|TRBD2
CASSLGPRTSGRSSYEQYF
TGTGCCAGCAGCTTAGGTCCAAGGACTAGCGGCAGGAGCTCCTACGAGCAGTACTTC
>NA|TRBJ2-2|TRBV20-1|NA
CSARGLNTGELFF
TGCAGTGCTAGAGGTCTGAACACCGGGGAGCTGTTTTTT
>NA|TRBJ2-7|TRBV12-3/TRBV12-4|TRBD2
CASSPRLAGGEQYF
TGTGCCAGCAGCCCGAGACTAGCGGGGGGCGAGCAGTACTTC
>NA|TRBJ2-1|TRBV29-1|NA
CSAEGAAGSYNEQFF
TGCAGCGCCGAGGGAGCGGCCGGCTCCTACAATGAGCAGTTCTTC
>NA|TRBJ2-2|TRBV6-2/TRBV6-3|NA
CASSYSSAGQGMRTGELFF
TGTGCCAGCAGTTACTCGTCAGCGGGCCAGGGCATGAGGACCGGGGAGCTGTTTTTT
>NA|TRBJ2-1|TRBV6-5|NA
CASSGHSSARIEQFF
TGTGCCAGCAGTGGTCATTCCTCCGCGCGAATTGAGCAGTTCTTC
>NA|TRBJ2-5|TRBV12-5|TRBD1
CASGQPKTGGETQYF
TGTGCTAGTGGCCAACCTAAAACAGGGGGAGAGACCCAGTACTTC
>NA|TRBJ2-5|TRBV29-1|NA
CSVGFLVGETQYF
TGCAGCGTTGGATTCCTTGTGGGGGAGACCCAGTACTTC
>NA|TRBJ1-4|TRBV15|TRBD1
CATSPDRGKLFF
TGTGCCACCAGCCCGGACAGGGGGAAGCTGTTTTTT
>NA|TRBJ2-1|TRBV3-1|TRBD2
CASSQVAGGLDEQFF
TGTGCCAGCAGCCAAGTAGCGGGAGGATTAGATGAGCAGTTCTTC
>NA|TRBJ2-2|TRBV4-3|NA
CASSRTTDNTGELFF
TGCGCCAGCAGCCGAACGACCGACAACACCGGGGAGCTGTTTTTT
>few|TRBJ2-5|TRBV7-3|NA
CASSPSRAGRETQYF
TGTGCCAGCAGCCCTTCCAGGGCGGGTCGAGAGACCCAGTACTTC
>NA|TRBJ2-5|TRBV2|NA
CASELGGPKETQYF
TGTGCCAGCGAGTTAGGAGGTCCGAAAGAGACCCAGTACTTC
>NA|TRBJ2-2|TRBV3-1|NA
CASSQDYGRELFF
TGTGCCAGCAGCCAAGATTATGGCCGGGAGCTGTTTTTT
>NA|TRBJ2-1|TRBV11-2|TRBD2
CASSLAGGPNEQFF
TGTGCCAGCAGCTTAGCGGGGGGGCCGAATGAGCAGTTCTTC
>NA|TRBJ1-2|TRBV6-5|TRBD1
CASSSLAGQEFYGYTF
TGTGCCAGCAGTTCCCTAGCCGGACAGGAATTCTATGGCTACACCTTC
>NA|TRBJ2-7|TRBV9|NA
CASSAWTVPYEQYF
TGTGCCAGCAGCGCCTGGACAGTCCCCTACGAGCAGTACTTC
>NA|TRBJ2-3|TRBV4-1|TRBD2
CASSLAGGDTQYF
TGCGCCAGCAGCCTAGCGGGGGGGGATACGCAGTATTTT
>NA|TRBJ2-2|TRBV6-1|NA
CASSVIGELFF
TGTGCCAGCAGTGTGATCGGGGAGCTGTTTTTT
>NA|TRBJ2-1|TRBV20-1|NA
CSASRGDLEQFF
TGCAGTGCTAGCCGTGGAGATCTTGAGCAGTTCTTC
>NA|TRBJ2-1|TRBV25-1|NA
CASERLDEQFF
TGTGCCAGCGAACGACTGGATGAGCAGTTCTTC
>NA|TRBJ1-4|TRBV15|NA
CATSRAGGVGTNEKLFF
TGTGCCACCAGCAGAGCGGGAGGCGTGGGCACTAATGAAAAACTGTTTTTT
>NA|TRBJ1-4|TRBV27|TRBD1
CASSSGTGREKLFF
TGTGCCAGCAGTTCCGGGACAGGGAGGGAAAAACTGTTTTTT
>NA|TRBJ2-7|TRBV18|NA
CASSPAEGGPQYF
TGTGCCAGCTCACCAGCCGAGGGCGGTCCCCAGTACTTC
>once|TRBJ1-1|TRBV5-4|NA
CASSLARRNTEAFF
TGTGCCAGCAGCTTGGCCCGCAGGAACACTGAAGCTTTCTTT
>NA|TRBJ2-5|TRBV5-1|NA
CASSSFGETQETQYF
TGCGCCAGCAGCTCCTTCGGGGAGACACAAGAGACCCAGTACTTC
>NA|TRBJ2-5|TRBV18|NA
CASLETQYF
TGTGCCAGCTTAGAGACCCAGTACTTC
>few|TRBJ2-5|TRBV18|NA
CASSPSRETQYF
TGTGCCAGCTCACCAAGCCGAGAGACCCAGTACTTC
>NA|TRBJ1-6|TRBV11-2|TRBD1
CASSVDRGNSPLHF
TGTGCCAGCAGCGTAGACAGGGGTAATTCACCCCTCCACTTT